The 10 T cell receptor beta chains below all came from one sample that was sequenced in a study of blood T cells in healthy people across ages. Combining a sample-barcoded 5' primer with a J-beta primer mix, a second PCR ran for 7 to 11 cycles. Each CDR3 protein gets one entry after TCRdb re-called the 5' RACE reads with MiXCR. The sample records over a million distinct CDR3 sequences, almost 60% being singletons. The sequencing sample was made of blood. The receptors stem from a man aged 18 to 30 in good health.

The chain uses TRBV5-1 and TRBJ2-7; perhaps TRBD2 as D (5 bases). The germline CDR1 and CDR2 sequences are SGHRS and YFSETQ. The germline V and J ends were trimmed by 1 base and 5 bases, with 13 bases remaining between them. The CDR3 runs to 14 residues. In DNA, the CDR3 is TGCGCCAGCAGCTTGACTAGGTCTAGTGACGAGCAGTACTTC. Its translation: CASSLTRSSDEQYF. Full variable domain (remainder filled in from reference TRBV5-1 and TRBJ2-7): KAGVTQTPRYLIKTRGQQVTLSCSPISGHRSVSWYQQTPGQGLQFLFEYFSETQRNKGNFPGRFSGRQFSNSRSEMNVSTLELGDSALYLCASSLTRSSDEQYFGPGTRLTVT.

This clonotype was observed a few times. The V and J genes are TRBV2 and TRBJ2-1; 11 bases are a match to TRBD2. The J segment lost 7 bases and the V segment lost 8 bases, leaving 4 bases of the junction unmatched. This CDR3 has 13 amino acids. Germline V gives CDR1 SNHLY, CDR2 FYNNEI. The chain's CDR3 is CASVAGGSNEQFF. CDR3 nucleotide sequence: TGTGCCAGCGTAGCGGGGGGGAGTAATGAGCAGTTCTTC.

This chain connects TRBV21-1 to TRBJ1-5; whether TRBD1, the table's D call, matches the DNA was not checked. TRBV21-1 is a listed pseudogene. This CDR3 is built from 16 residues. CDR3 DNA sequence: TGTGCCGGCAGCCTAGAGGACAGGTTTGGTAATCAGCCCCAGCATTTT. This gives the protein CAGSLEDRFGNQPQHF.

This chain links TRBV20-1 with TRBJ2-3; weak D call: TRBD1 (6 bases). CDR3 length: 16 residues. The germline CDR1 and CDR2 sequences are DFQATT and SNEGSKA (reference sequence). Trimming took off 1 base at V and 3 bases at J, with 17 bases between the two ends. Written as DNA, the CDR3 is TGCAGTGCTAGAGGCCCGCGTCAGGGGCGAACAGATACGCAGTATTTT. It yields the protein CSARGPRQGRTDTQYF.

This clonotype is a singleton in its sample. The chain uses TRBV5-1 and TRBJ2-2; D possibly uses TRBD1 or TRBD2 (5 bases each). Between the trimmed V and J ends, which lost 3 bases and 1 base, there was a span of 10 bases. The CDR3 has 15 amino acids. Germline V gene lookup returns CDR1 SGHRS and CDR2 YFSETQ. The CDR3 region has the DNA TGCGCCAGCAGCTCCGGGACGCAGAACACCGGGGAGCTGTTTTTT. Translated: CASSSGTQNTGELFF.

The chain joins TRBV4-2 to TRBJ1-2, with D hard to call. Looked up from germline, CDR1 is LGHNA and CDR2 is YNFKEQ. CDR3 length: 16 amino acids. Trimming left V 1 base short and J 2 bases short, with 14 bases between. The CDR3 sequence: CASSQGETEKNYGYTF. The CDR3 nucleotides are TGTGCCAGCAGCCAAGGGGAAACGGAAAAAAACTATGGCTACACCTTC.

V gene TRBV7-4 combines with J gene TRBJ2-3, with D perhaps TRBD2 (6 bases). The V gene's germline CDR1 is SGHVT and CDR2 SQSDAQ. CDR3 size: 17 residues. The germline V and J ends were trimmed by 2 bases and 0 bases, with 15 bases remaining between them. This CDR3 is CASSLSSGSSSTDTQYF. In nucleotides, the CDR3 is TGTGCCAGCAGCTTATCCTCCGGGAGTTCCAGCACAGATACGCAGTATTTT. The whole variable domain, filled in from reference TRBV7-4 and TRBJ2-3, reads GAGVSQSPRYKVAKRGRDVALRCDSISGHVTLYWYRQTLGQGSEVLTYSQSDAQRDKSGRPSGRFSAERPERSVSTLKIQRTEQGDSAVYLCASSLSSGSSSTDTQYFGPGTRLTVL.

This clonotype showed up just once. The chain combines TRBV9 with TRBJ2-1; D ambiguous. There are 16 residues in the CDR3. The germline gives CDR1 SGDLS, CDR2 YYNGEE. V lost 0 bases and J 1 base, leaving 11 bases between the germline ends. In DNA form, the CDR3 reads TGTGCCAGCAGCGTAGATGAGCTCCTTTCCTACAATGAGCAGTTCTTC. It codes for CASSVDELLSYNEQFF. The complete variable domain, with remaining parts taken from reference TRBV9 and TRBJ2-1, reads DSGVTQTPKHLITATGQRVTLRCSPRSGDLSVYWYQQSLDQGLQFLIQYYNGEERAKGNILERFSAQQFPDLHSELNLSSLELGDSALYFCASSVDELLSYNEQFFGPGTRLTVL.

V gene TRBV20-1 combines with J gene TRBJ1-1; possibly TRBD1 for D (5 bases). This CDR3 is built from 14 residues. The germline V gene encodes CDR1 DFQATT and CDR2 SNEGSKA (reference sequence). The V end was cut by 5 bases, the J end by 11 bases, with 24 bases between. This CDR3 is CSAQMSGARGWAFF. The CDR3 DNA sequence: TGCAGTGCTCAAATGAGCGGGGCTCGAGGTTGGGCTTTCTTT.

This rearrangement joins TRBV20-1 to TRBJ2-3; D not resolved. V lost 0 bases, J lost 5 bases, and 9 bases lay in between. The CDR3 spans 13 residues. In germline, CDR1 is DFQATT, CDR2 SNEGSKA (reference sequence). The CDR3 bases are TGCAGTGCTAGAGAGAACCGATTAGATACGCAGTATTTT. As protein: CSARENRLDTQYF.